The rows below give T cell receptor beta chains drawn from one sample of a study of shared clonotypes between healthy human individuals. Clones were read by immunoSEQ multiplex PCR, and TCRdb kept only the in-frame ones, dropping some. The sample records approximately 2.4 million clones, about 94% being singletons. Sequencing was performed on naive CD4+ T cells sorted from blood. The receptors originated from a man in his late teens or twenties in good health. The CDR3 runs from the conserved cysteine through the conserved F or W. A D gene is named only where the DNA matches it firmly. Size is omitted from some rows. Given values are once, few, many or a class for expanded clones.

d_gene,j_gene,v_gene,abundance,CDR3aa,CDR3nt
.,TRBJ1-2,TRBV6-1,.,CASSAGTTSYGYTF,TGTGCCAGCAGTGCAGGGACCACAAGCTATGGCTACACCTTC
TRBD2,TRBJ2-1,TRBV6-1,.,CASSEGLAGGYNEQFF,TGTGCCAGCAGTGAGGGACTAGCGGGAGGGTACAATGAGCAGTTCTTC
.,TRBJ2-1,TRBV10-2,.,CASSEGGPHNEQFF,TGCGCCAGCAGTGAGGGGGGGCCCCACAATGAGCAGTTCTTC
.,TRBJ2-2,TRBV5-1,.,CASSRMSSPGTGELFF,TGCGCCAGCAGCCGAATGAGCAGCCCGGGCACCGGGGAGCTGTTTTTT
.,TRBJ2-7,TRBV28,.,CASRQGTYEQYF,TGTGCCAGCAGACAGGGAACCTACGAGCAGTACTTC
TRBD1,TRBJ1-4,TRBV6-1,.,CASFRTGFGEKLFF,TGTGCCAGCTTCCGGACAGGGTTTGGGGAAAAACTGTTTTTT
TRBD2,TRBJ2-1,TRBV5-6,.,CASSLALAGVSYNEQFF,TGTGCCAGCAGCTTGGCCTTAGCGGGGGTCTCCTACAATGAGCAGTTCTTC
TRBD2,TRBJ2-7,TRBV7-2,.,CASSFGTSVITEQYF,TGTGCCAGCAGCTTCGGGACTAGCGTTATCACCGAGCAGTACTTC
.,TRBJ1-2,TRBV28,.,CASSLWGGNYGYTF,TGTGCCAGCAGTCTCTGGGGGGGGAACTATGGCTACACCTTC
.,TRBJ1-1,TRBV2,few,CASSEQGGTEAFF,TGTGCCAGCAGTGAACAGGGAGGCACTGAAGCTTTCTTT
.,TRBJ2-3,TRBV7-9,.,CASSLLDRTDTQYF,TGTGCCAGCAGCTTACTGGACCGCACAGATACGCAGTATTTT
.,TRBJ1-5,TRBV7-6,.,CASSASYSNQPQHF,TGTGCCAGCAGCGCTAGCTATAGCAATCAGCCCCAGCATTTT
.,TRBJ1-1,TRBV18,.,CASSPLGPKPNTEAFF,TGTGCCAGCTCACCCCTAGGACCGAAACCGAACACTGAAGCTTTCTTT
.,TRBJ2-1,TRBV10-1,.,CASSTDTYNEQFF,TGCGCCAGCAGTACGGACACGTACAATGAGCAGTTCTTC
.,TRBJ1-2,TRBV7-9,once,CASSLAGGRGYTF,TGTGCCAGCAGCTTAGCCGGGGGCCGTGGCTACACCTTC
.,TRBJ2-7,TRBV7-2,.,CASSARDIRAVEQYF,TGTGCCAGCAGCGCCCGGGATATCAGGGCAGTCGAGCAGTACTTC
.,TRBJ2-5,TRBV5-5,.,CASSLVGGETQYF,TGTGCCAGCAGCTTGGTGGGGGGAGAGACCCAGTACTTC
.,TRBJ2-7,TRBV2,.,CASSPIGEQYF,TGTGCCAGCAGTCCTATCGGTGAGCAGTACTTC
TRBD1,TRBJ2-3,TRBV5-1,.,CASSTLTGGLTDTQYF,TGCGCCAGCAGCACCTTGACAGGGGGCCTCACAGATACGCAGTATTTT
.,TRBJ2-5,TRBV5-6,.,CASSPWAGTPKETQYF,TGTGCCAGCAGCCCGTGGGCGGGAACTCCTAAAGAGACCCAGTACTTC
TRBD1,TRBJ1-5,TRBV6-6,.,CASRTGNQPQHF,TGTGCCAGCAGGACAGGGAATCAGCCCCAGCATTTT
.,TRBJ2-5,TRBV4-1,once,CASSLTVGASQYF,TGCGCCAGCAGCCTCACGGTGGGGGCGTCCCAGTACTTC
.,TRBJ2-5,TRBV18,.,CASSPGGTGSGETQYF,TGTGCCAGCTCACCAGGAGGTACAGGGTCGGGAGAGACCCAGTACTTC
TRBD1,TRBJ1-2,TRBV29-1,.,CSVADRGYGYTF,TGCAGCGTAGCGGACAGGGGATATGGCTACACCTTC
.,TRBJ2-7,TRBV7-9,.,CASSLYLYEQYF,TGTGCCAGCAGCTTGTACCTCTACGAGCAGTACTTC
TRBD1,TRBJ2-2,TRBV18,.,CASSPPGWSGTGNTGELFF,TGTGCCAGCTCACCACCGGGTTGGTCGGGGACAGGGAACACCGGGGAGCTGTTTTTT
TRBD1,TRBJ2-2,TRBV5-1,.,CASSFGNTGGTGELFF,TGCGCCAGCAGCTTTGGAAATACAGGGGGCACCGGGGAGCTGTTTTTT
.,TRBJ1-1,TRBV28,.,CASRAATEAFF,TGTGCCAGCAGGGCTGCCACTGAAGCTTTCTTT
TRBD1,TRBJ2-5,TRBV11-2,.,CASSLDSQGRETQYF,TGTGCCAGCAGCTTAGATTCACAGGGGCGAGAGACCCAGTACTTC